This entry describes one TCR beta chain. This entry is derived from a study of blood T cell repertoires in COVID-19. The CDR3 totals 14 residues. Trimming left V 4 bases short and J 8 bases short, with 19 bases between. Germline V gives CDR1 SQVTM, CDR2 ANQGSEA. Authors' analysis steps: By means of reference gene primer amplification, nucleated cell counts were estimated. Sequencing used immunoSEQ multiplex PCR; TCRdb keeps in-frame clones, though not all of them. V and J calls and clone size are given by that table; D and trimming were obtained from the DNA. The table records 60,000 to 75,000 clones, approximately 86% of them present only once.

This clonotype originated in an older woman with acute or convalescent COVID-19. The sequenced material came from peripheral blood. The gene calls are TRBV29-1 and TRBJ2-3, with D possibly being TRBD2 (6 bases). The CDR3 is CSVVTGTDEGTQYF. The CDR3 bases are TGCAGCGTTGTTACCGGGACTGACGAAGGTACGCAGTATTTT.